The sequence of this T cell receptor beta chain was determined in a study of blood T cells in healthy people across ages. Points from the study as a whole: Relative to aged donors, long-lived donors carried more naive CD4+ cells and displayed higher diversity.

A second PCR of roughly 7 to 11 cycles used a sample-barcoded 5' primer and a J-beta primer mix. Researchers report that each sample yielded at least 2.5 million CDR3-containing paired-end reads. TCRdb called the 5' RACE reads again in MiXCR, with one record for every CDR3 protein. The repertoire holds 910,000 or so distinct CDR3 sequences, with roughly half as singletons. Trimming removed 4 bases from V and 3 bases from J, with 13 bases in between. CDR3 size: 15 residues. Germline values: CDR1 SGHVS, CDR2 FQNEAQ. About this clonotype: Its antigen is as yet unknown.

The sequencing input was blood. The chain carries TRBV7-8 and TRBJ1-5, with D unclear. This receptor was identified in a woman aged 55-69 years in good health. CDR3: CASSSTRWDNQPQHF. DNA for the CDR3: TGTGCCAGCAGCTCAACACGATGGGACAATCAGCCCCAGCATTTT.